This TCR beta chain derives from a study of cytomegalovirus exposure and HLA in healthy donors. The PCR used 60 Vbeta and 13 Jbeta primers. TCRdb's copy holds only in-frame clones and misses some; the assay was immunoSEQ multiplex PCR. The data show approximately 150,000 clones, approximately 80% seen once. In regard to this clone: At one of its ends the junction is not consistent with the germline gene, which may arise from a read error.

The germline V gene has CDR1 MNHEY and CDR2 SVGAGI. The CDR3 length is 14 residues. V gene TRBV6-5 combines with J gene TRBJ2-6; TRBD1 aligns across 7 bases. Sequenced input: PBMCs. The sequence derives from a woman in her forties in good health and CMV-seronegative. This CDR3 reads CASSWDSGANGLTF. CDR3 DNA: TGTGCCAGCAGTTGGGACAGTGGGGCCAACGGCCTGACTTTC.